This is a list of T cell receptor beta chains from one sample in a study of blood T cell repertoires in COVID-19. TCRdb keeps only in-frame clones here, not all; method: immunoSEQ multiplex PCR. The data show roughly 230,000 clones, 81% seen once. Input material: peripheral blood. Receptors originate from a woman of 80 years or more with acute or convalescent COVID-19. Both conserved end residues are part of each CDR3. The D gene is left open where the match is weak. Clone size is given for some rows only: seen once, a few or many times, or a class if the clone is expanded.

d_call clone_size j_call v_call cdr3_nt cdr3_aa
TRBD2 - TRBJ2-5 TRBV25-1 TGTGCCAGCAGTGAAGGTAGCGGGTCAATAGGGACCCAGTACTTC CASSEGSGSIGTQYF
TRBD1 - TRBJ1-5 TRBV24-1 TGTGCCACCAGTGATTTGGTGGGACAGGGGAATCAGCCCCAGCATTTT CATSDLVGQGNQPQHF
TRBD1 - TRBJ2-3 TRBV9 TGTGCCAGCAGCGTAGGAGGGACAGCCACAGATACGCAGTATTTT CASSVGGTATDTQYF
- - TRBJ2-3 TRBV5-4 TGTGCCAGCAGCTCAAAACAGGGAGCAGATACGCAGTATTTT CASSSKQGADTQYF
TRBD1 - TRBJ2-5 TRBV3-1/TRBV3-2 TGTGCCAGCAGTCTTCGTAACAGGGGGAGGGAGACCCAGTACTTC CASSLRNRGRETQYF
- - TRBJ1-1 TRBV7-8 TGTGCCAGCAGCTTAGAAGGTAGGACAGTGAACACTGAAGCTTTCTTT CASSLEGRTVNTEAFF
TRBD1 - TRBJ1-1 TRBV14 TGTGCCAGCAGCCAACAACGGACAGGGGAGGCTTTCTTT CASSQQRTGEAFF
TRBD2 - TRBJ2-1 TRBV28 TGTGCCAGCAGTTTAAGCCTAGCGGGACGGTATGAGCAGTTCTTC CASSLSLAGRYEQFF
TRBD1 - TRBJ1-2 TRBV14 TGTGCCAGCAGCCGCCTACAGGGGGTCGATGGCTACACCTTC CASSRLQGVDGYTF
- - TRBJ1-4 TRBV6-1 TGTGCCAGCAGTGAAGGGACAGCAACTAATGAAAAACTGTTTTTT CASSEGTATNEKLFF
- - TRBJ1-1 TRBV30 TGTGCCTGGAGTCTTGAGGTTGGTGAAGCTTTCTTT CAWSLEVGEAFF
TRBD1 - TRBJ1-1 TRBV10-3 TGTGCCATCAGTGATTTGGGACAGGGGGCGAGGGGCACTGAAGCTTTCTTT CAISDLGQGARGTEAFF
TRBD1 - TRBJ2-2 TRBV5-4 TGTGCCAGCAGCCTCGACAGGGCGAGTACCGGGGAGCTGTTTTTT CASSLDRASTGELFF
TRBD2 - TRBJ2-3 TRBV7-6 TGTGCCAGCAGCCGTAGACTAGCGGGAGGGCTAGGAGATACGCAGTATTTT CASSRRLAGGLGDTQYF
- - TRBJ2-1 TRBV5-1 TGCGCCAGCAGCTTGGCCGGGCGGAGAGAGGGTGAGCAGTTCTTC CASSLAGRREGEQFF
TRBD1 - TRBJ1-2 TRBV6-2/TRBV6-3 TGTGCCAGCAGCTCGAACCCGGGACAGACCTATGGCTACACCTTC CASSSNPGQTYGYTF
TRBD1 - TRBJ1-6 TRBV10-3 TGTGCCATCAGCGAGAGGGGGCTCGAGAATTCACCCCTCCACTTT CAISERGLENSPLHF
- - TRBJ2-1 TRBV4-1 TGCGCCAGCAGCCAAGATGGGCAGGGTTACAATGAGCAGTTCTTC CASSQDGQGYNEQFF
TRBD1 - TRBJ1-2 TRBV2 TGTGCCAGCAGCCAACAGGGGACTGGCTACACCTTC CASSQQGTGYTF
- few TRBJ1-2 TRBV19 TGTGCCAGTAGCAATCCGGGACAAGCTAACTATGGCTACACCTTC CASSNPGQANYGYTF
- - TRBJ1-3 TRBV5-1 TGCGCCAGCAGCTTGGACGGTGGCTCTGGAAACACCATATATTTT CASSLDGGSGNTIYF
- few TRBJ2-3 TRBV15 TGTGCCACCAGCAGATACCCATACGGCGGGGCAACAGATACGCAGTATTTT CATSRYPYGGATDTQYF
- - TRBJ2-7 TRBV7-8 TGTGCCAGCAGCTTAGGGGAACAGGGAGCTCGCTACGAGCAGTACTTC CASSLGEQGARYEQYF
- - TRBJ2-7 TRBV11-3 TGTGCCAGCAGCCCGGGACTTGGGGCCTCCTACGAGCAGTACTTC CASSPGLGASYEQYF
TRBD1 - TRBJ2-5 TRBV2 TGTGCCAGCAGCGCTCGAGGGACAGGGGGCGCCCAGTACTTC CASSARGTGGAQYF
- few TRBJ1-1 TRBV29-1 TGCTGCGTGTTCATGGGCTGGGTGGGGGGGACTGAAGCTTTCTTT CCVFMGWVGGTEAFF
- - TRBJ2-7 TRBV7-6 TGTGCCAGCAGCTTTCCCCCCCGGAGCTACGAGCAGTACTTC CASSFPPRSYEQYF
TRBD2 - TRBJ2-1 TRBV6-1 TGTGCCAGCAGTGAAGGTCTTGGGCTAGCGGGGTACAATGAGCAGTTCTTC CASSEGLGLAGYNEQFF